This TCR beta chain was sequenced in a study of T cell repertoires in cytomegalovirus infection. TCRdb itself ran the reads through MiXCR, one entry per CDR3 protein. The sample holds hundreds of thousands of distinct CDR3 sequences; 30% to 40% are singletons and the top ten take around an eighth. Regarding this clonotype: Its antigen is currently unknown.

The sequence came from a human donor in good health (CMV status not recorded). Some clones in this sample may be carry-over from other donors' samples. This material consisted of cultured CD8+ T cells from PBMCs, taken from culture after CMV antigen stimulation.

CDR3: CAITQGGNYGYTF. CDR3 sequence (DNA): TGTGCCATCACCCAGGGGGGTAACTATGGCTACACCTTC. The chain uses TRBV10-3 and TRBJ1-2, with 7 bases matching TRBD1. This CDR3 has 13 amino acids. CDR1 and CDR2 (germline): ENHRY, SYGVKD. V lost 7 bases to trimming and J lost 1 base; unmatched junction nucleotides: 3.